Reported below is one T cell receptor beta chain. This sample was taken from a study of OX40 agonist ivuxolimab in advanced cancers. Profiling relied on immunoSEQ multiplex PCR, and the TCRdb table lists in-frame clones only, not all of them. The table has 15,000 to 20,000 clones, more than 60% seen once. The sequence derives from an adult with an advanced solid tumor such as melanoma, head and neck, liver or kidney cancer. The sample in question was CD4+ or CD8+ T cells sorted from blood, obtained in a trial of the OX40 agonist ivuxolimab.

The CDR3 region is CAWASHREWTEAFF. The DNA for the CDR3 is TGTGCCTGGGCGTCCCACCGGGAGTGGACTGAAGCTTTCTTT. J is TRBJ1-1 and V is TRBV30; D is unclear. This CDR3 contains 14 residues. Trimming took 5 bases from V and 5 from J, leaving 18 bases between them. Germline assignment: CDR1 GTSNPN and CDR2 SVGIG (reference sequence).